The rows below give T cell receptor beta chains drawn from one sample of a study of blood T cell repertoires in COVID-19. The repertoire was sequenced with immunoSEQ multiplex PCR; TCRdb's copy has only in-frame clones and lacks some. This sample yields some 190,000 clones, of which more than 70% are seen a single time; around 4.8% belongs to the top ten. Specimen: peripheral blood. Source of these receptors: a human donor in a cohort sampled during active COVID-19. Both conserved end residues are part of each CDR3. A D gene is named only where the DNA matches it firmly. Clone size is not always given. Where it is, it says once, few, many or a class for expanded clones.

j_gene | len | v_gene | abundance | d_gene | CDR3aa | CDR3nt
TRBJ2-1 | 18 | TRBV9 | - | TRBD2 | CASSAGLAGGFGYNEQFF | TGTGCCAGCAGCGCCGGACTAGCGGGAGGGTTTGGGTACAATGAGCAGTTCTTC
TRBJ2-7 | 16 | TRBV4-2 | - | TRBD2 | CASSQDQAGTSLEQYF | TGTGCCAGCAGCCAAGATCAAGCCGGGACTAGCCTCGAGCAGTACTTC
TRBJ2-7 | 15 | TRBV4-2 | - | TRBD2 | CASSQGGTSGDEQYF | TGTGCCAGCAGCCAAGGAGGGACTAGCGGTGACGAGCAGTACTTC
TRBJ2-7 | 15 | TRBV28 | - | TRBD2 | CASTPTSGASYEQYF | TGTGCCAGCACCCCAACTAGCGGGGCCTCCTACGAGCAGTACTTC
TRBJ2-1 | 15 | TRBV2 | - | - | CASSEALWGQHEQFF | TGTGCCAGCAGTGAAGCGCTTTGGGGGCAACATGAGCAGTTCTTC
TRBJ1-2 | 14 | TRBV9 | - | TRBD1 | CASSVGQARYGYTF | TGTGCCAGCAGCGTGGGACAGGCGAGGTATGGCTACACCTTC
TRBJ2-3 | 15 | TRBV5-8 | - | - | CASSLDGGFTDTQYF | TGTGCCAGCAGCTTGGACGGGGGATTCACAGATACGCAGTATTTT
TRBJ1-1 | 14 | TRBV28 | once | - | CASSRDTLGTEAFF | TGTGCCAGCAGCCGGGACACCCTGGGGACTGAAGCTTTCTTT
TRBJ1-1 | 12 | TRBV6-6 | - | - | CASSDTTGQAFF | TGTGCCAGCAGTGACACGACAGGCCAAGCTTTCTTT
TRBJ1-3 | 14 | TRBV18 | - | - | CASSPPDRRNTIYF | TGTGCCAGCTCACCCCCGGACAGACGAAACACCATATATTTT
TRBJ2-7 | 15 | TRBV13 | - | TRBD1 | CASSSPGQGTYEQYF | TGTGCCAGCAGCTCCCCGGGACAGGGAACCTACGAGCAGTACTTC
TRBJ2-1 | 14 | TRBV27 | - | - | CASSSPRPGNEQFF | TGTGCCAGCAGTTCCCCCCGTCCAGGCAATGAGCAGTTCTTC
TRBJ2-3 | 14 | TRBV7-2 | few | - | CASSPEARTDTQYF | TGTGCCAGCAGCCCTGAGGCTCGGACAGATACGCAGTATTTT
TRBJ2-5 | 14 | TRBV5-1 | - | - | CASSLKQGQETQYF | TGCGCCAGCAGCTTAAAACAGGGCCAAGAGACCCAGTACTTC
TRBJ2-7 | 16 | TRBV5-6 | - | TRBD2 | CASSLVGGGAENEQYF | TGTGCCAGCAGCTTGGTTGGCGGGGGGGCTGAGAACGAGCAGTACTTC
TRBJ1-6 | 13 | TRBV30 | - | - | CAWSVQIDSPLHF | TGTGCCTGGAGTGTACAGATTGATTCACCCCTCCACTTT
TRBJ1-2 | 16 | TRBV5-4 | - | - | CASSRDISSFSGGYTF | TGTGCCAGCAGTCGAGACATCTCCTCATTCAGTGGTGGCTACACCTTC
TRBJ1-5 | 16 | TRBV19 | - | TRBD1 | CASSILGATGSQPQHF | TGTGCCAGTAGTATTTTAGGGGCGACAGGGAGTCAGCCCCAGCATTTT
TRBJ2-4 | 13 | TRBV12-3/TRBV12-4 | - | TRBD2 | CASSFSSGNIQYF | TGTGCCAGCAGTTTCTCTAGCGGAAACATTCAGTACTTC
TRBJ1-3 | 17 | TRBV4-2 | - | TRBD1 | CASSQEARTGSGNTIYF | TGTGCCAGCAGCCAAGAAGCACGGACAGGATCTGGAAACACCATATATTTT
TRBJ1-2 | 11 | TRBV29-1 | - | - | CAREGVGGYTF | TGCGCGAGGGAGGGGGTAGGAGGCTACACCTTC
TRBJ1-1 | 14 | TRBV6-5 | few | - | CASSMGGPNTEAFF | TGTGCCAGCAGTATGGGGGGACCAAACACTGAAGCTTTCTTT
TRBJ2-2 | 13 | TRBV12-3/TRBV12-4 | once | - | CASSSSATGELFF | TGTGCCAGCAGTTCGAGTGCCACCGGGGAGCTGTTTTTT
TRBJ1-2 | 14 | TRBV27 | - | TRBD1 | CASSPDRGRSGYTF | TGTGCCAGCAGTCCTGACAGGGGCAGGAGTGGCTACACCTTC
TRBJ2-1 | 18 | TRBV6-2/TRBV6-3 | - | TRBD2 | CASSQGVSSGRLNNEQFF | TGTGCCAGCAGCCAAGGGGTGTCTAGCGGGAGGTTAAACAATGAGCAGTTCTTC
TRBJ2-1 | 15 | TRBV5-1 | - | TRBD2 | CASSFFSGGNNEQFF | TGCGCCAGCAGCTTTTTCAGCGGGGGCAACAATGAGCAGTTCTTC
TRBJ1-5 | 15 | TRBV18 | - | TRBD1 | CASSLGGQGLQPQHF | TGTGCCAGCTCACTAGGGGGACAGGGGCTTCAGCCCCAGCATTTT
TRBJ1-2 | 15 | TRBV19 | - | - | CASSTTPTTNYGYTF | TGTGCCAGTAGTACGACACCCACGACTAACTATGGCTACACCTTC
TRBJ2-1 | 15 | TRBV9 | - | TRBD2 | CASSGTSGSKNEQFF | TGTGCCAGCAGCGGGACTAGCGGGAGTAAAAATGAGCAGTTCTTC
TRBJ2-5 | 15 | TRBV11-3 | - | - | CASSLRAAGQKTQYF | TGTGCCAGCAGCTTAAGAGCAGCGGGACAAAAGACCCAGTACTTC
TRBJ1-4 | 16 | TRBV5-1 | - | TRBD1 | CASSLDRSATNEKLFF | TGCGCCAGCAGTCTGGACAGGAGTGCAACTAATGAAAAACTGTTTTTT
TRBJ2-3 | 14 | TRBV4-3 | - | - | CASSQVAGVNTQYF | TGCGCCAGCAGCCAAGTGGCGGGTGTAAATACGCAGTATTTT
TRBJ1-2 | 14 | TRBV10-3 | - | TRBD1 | CAISEDRANYGYTF | TGTGCCATCAGTGAGGACAGGGCGAACTATGGCTACACCTTC
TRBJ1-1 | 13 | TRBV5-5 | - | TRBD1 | CASSPRQGTEAFF | TGTGCCAGCAGCCCGAGACAGGGCACTGAAGCTTTCTTT
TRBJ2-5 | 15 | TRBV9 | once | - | CASSSDRPTVGTQYF | TGTGCCAGCAGCTCCGACAGGCCGACCGTCGGGACCCAGTACTTC
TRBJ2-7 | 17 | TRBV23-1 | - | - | CASSPFPGRDRCYEQYF | TGCGCCAGCAGTCCCTTCCCCGGCCGAGACAGGTGCTACGAGCAGTACTTC
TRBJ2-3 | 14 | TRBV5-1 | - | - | CASSKGQTTDTQYF | TGCGCCAGCAGCAAAGGACAGACCACAGATACGCAGTATTTT
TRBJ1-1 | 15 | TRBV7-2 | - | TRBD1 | CASSLGQGVNTEAFF | TGTGCCAGCAGCTTAGGACAGGGGGTGAACACTGAAGCTTTCTTT
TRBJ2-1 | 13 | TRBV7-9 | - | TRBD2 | CASRELALGEQFF | TGTGCCAGCAGGGAACTAGCGTTGGGTGAGCAGTTCTTC
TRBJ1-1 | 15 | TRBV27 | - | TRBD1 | CASSPIGTDNTEAFF | TGTGCCAGCAGTCCCATCGGGACAGATAACACTGAAGCTTTCTTT
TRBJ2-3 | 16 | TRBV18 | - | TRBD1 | CASSPRQGYNTDTQYF | TGTGCCAGCTCACCACGACAGGGTTATAATACAGATACGCAGTATTTT
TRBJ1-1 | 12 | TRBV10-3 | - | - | CAISDGDTEAFF | TGTGCCATCAGTGACGGGGACACTGAAGCTTTCTTT
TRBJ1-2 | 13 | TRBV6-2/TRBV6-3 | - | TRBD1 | CASSTKSGTAYTF | TGTGCCAGCAGTACAAAATCCGGGACAGCCTACACCTTC
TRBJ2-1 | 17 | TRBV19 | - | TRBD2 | CASSMPSSGGNYNEQFF | TGTGCCAGTAGTATGCCCTCTAGCGGGGGGAACTACAATGAGCAGTTCTTC